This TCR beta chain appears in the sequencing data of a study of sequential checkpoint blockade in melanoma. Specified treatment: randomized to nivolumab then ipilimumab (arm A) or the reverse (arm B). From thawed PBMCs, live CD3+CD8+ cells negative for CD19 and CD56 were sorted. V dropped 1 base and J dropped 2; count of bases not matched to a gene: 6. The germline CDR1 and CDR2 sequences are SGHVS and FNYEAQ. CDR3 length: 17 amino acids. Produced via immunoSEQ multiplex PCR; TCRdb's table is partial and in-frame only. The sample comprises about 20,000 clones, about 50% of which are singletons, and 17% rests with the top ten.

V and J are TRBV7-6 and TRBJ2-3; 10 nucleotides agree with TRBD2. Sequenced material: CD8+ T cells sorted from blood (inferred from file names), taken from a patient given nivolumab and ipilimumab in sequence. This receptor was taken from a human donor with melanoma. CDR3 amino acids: CASSLDLAGDLTDTQYF. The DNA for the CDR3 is TGTGCCAGCAGCTTAGATCTAGCGGGGGACCTCACAGATACGCAGTATTTT.